This passage covers 18 T cell receptor beta chains from one sample sequenced in a study of monozygotic twins with inflammatory bowel disease. No DNA is given; TCRdb re-called the 5' RACE reads and lists each CDR3 protein once. Its table records around 410,000 distinct CDR3 sequences. Sequenced input: blood. These receptor sequences come from a human donor with ulcerative colitis or Crohn's disease, or a healthy co-twin of an affected twin (not recorded which).

V and J are TRBV28 and TRBJ1-1; TCRdb gives TRBD1 as the D gene, but with no DNA this cannot be confirmed. CDR1 and CDR2 (germline): MDHEN, SYDVKM. This CDR3 is 15 amino acids long. CDR3 sequence reads: CASSPPPGQNTEAFF.

V and J are TRBV5-1 and TRBJ2-2. The germline V gene encodes CDR1 SGHRS and CDR2 YFSETQ. This CDR3 has 14 amino acids. CDR3 in amino acids: CASSFDGNTGELFF. The full variable domain, with the rest looked up from reference TRBV5-1 and TRBJ2-2, is KAGVTQTPRYLIKTRGQQVTLSCSPISGHRSVSWYQQTPGQGLQFLFEYFSETQRNKGNFPGRFSGRQFSNSRSEMNVSTLELGDSALYLCASSFDGNTGELFFGEGSRLTVL.

Here the CDR3 reads CASSYGYQETQYF. V usage is TRBV6-2 or TRBV6-3 and J usage is TRBJ2-5. The germline CDR1 and CDR2 sequences are MNHEY and SVGEGT. There are 13 residues in the CDR3.

The chain has TRBV20-1 and TRBJ1-5; TCRdb gives TRBD1 as the D gene, but with no DNA this cannot be confirmed. The germline V gene has CDR1 DFQATT and CDR2 SNEGSKA (reference sequence). The CDR3 contains 14 residues. The CDR3 reads CSATFTGAGQPQHF.

The genes are TRBV27 and TRBJ1-1; there is no DNA to check the TCRdb D call of TRBD1. There are 17 residues in the CDR3. From germline, CDR1 is MNHEY and CDR2 SMNVEV (reference sequence). CDR3 residues: CASSSTTGTGTNTEAFF.

The J gene is TRBJ1-1, the V gene TRBV7-9. Germline V gives CDR1 SEHNR, CDR2 FQNEAQ (reference sequence). This CDR3 comprises 13 residues. The CDR3 protein is CASSLVGETEAFF. The whole variable domain, remainder taken from reference TRBV7-9 and TRBJ1-1, is DTGVSQNPRHKITKRGQNVTFRCDPISEHNRLYWYRQTLGQGPEFLTYFQNEAQLEKSRLLSDRFSAERPKGSFSTLEIQRTEQGDSAMYLCASSLVGETEAFFGQGTRLTVV.

The genes are TRBV5-6 and TRBJ2-1; TCRdb returns TRBD2, unconfirmable since there is no DNA. Germline V gene sequence: CDR1 SGHDT, CDR2 YYEEEE. The CDR3 spans 16 residues. The CDR3 is CASSLLGTAVYNEQFF.

The V call is TRBV4-2, the J call TRBJ1-2; the D gene TCRdb calls, TRBD1, cannot be checked with no DNA. The germline CDR1 and CDR2 sequences are LGHNA and YNFKEQ. The CDR3 covers 14 residues. CDR3 loop: CASSQEAQAIGYTF.

This chain links TRBV12-3 or TRBV12-4 with TRBJ2-3; TCRdb's assignment of TRBD2 cannot be checked, as there is no DNA. The CDR3 is 14 residues long. This CDR3 is CASSQTRFLDTQYF.

The gene calls are TRBV6-1 and TRBJ1-5. Germline loops: CDR1 MNHNS, CDR2 SASEGT. This CDR3 region has 15 residues. The CDR3 here is CASREEALRNQPQHF.

This chain uses TRBV6-5 with TRBJ2-1; no DNA is available, so the TRBD1 call from TCRdb remains unchecked. The CDR3 consists of 18 residues. CDR1 MNHEY and CDR2 SVGAGI come from the germline V gene. CDR3: CASSYSGLLKRGLNEQFF.

The chain uses TRBV7-9 and TRBJ2-7; TCRdb picks TRBD1, but there is no DNA to check that call. Germline lookup yields CDR1 SEHNR and CDR2 FQNEAQ (reference sequence). The CDR3 is 13 residues long. This CDR3 is CASRPGTGNEQYF.

V and J are TRBV14 and TRBJ2-5; without DNA, the TCRdb call of TRBD1 cannot be checked. This CDR3 comprises 15 residues. Looked up from germline, CDR1 is SGHDN and CDR2 is FVKESK. CDR3 sequence: CASSHQLGQGKTQYF.

This chain uses TRBV19 with TRBJ2-3. This CDR3 spans 13 amino acids. CDR1 is LNHDA, CDR2 SQIVND, per germline (reference sequence). The CDR3 is CASSSRLPDTQYF.

The chain joins TRBV11-2 to TRBJ1-2. CDR1 is SGHAT, CDR2 FQNNGV, per germline. This CDR3 is 15 amino acids long. The CDR3 here is CASSLSRASGSGYTF.

V is TRBV20-1 and J is TRBJ2-4. The CDR3 spans 13 residues. Germline V gene data show CDR1 as DFQATT and CDR2 as SNEGSKA (reference sequence). This CDR3 is CSASRDVKNIQYF.

CDR3 protein: CASSQERSWTSGISDTQYF. The chain employs TRBV4-3 and TRBJ2-3; TCRdb outputs TRBD2, but without DNA this stays unchecked. Germline V lookup: CDR1 LGHNA, CDR2 YSLEER. The CDR3 runs to 19 residues.

The V call is TRBV9, the J call TRBJ2-3. This CDR3 comprises 14 residues. Germline V lookup: CDR1 SGDLS, CDR2 YYNGEE. CDR3 protein: CASSVASVADTQYF.